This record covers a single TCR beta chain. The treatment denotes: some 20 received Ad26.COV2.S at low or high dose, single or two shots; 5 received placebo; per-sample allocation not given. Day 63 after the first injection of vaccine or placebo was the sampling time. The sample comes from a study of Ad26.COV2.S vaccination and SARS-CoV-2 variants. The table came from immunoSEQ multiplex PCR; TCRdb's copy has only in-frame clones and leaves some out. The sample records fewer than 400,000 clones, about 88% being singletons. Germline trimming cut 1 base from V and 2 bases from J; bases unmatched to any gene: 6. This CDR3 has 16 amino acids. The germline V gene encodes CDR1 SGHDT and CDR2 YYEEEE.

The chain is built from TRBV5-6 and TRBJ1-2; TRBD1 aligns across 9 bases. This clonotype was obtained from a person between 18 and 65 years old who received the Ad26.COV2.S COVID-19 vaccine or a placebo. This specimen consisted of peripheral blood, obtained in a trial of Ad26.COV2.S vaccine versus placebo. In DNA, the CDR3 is TGTGCCAGCAGCTTGTGGGACAGGGAGAGAAACTATGGCTACACCTTC. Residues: CASSLWDRERNYGYTF.